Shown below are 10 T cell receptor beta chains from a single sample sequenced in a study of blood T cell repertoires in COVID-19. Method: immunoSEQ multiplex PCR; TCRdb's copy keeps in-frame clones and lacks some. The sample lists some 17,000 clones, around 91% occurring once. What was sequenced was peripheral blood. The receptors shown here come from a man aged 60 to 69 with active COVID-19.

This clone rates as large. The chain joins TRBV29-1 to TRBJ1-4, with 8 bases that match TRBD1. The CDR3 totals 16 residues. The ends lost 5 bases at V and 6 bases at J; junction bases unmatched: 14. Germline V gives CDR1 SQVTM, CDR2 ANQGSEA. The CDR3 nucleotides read TGCAGCGTTCTCGGGGCCGGGACAGGTATGCATGAAAAACTGTTTTTT. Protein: CSVLGAGTGMHEKLFF.

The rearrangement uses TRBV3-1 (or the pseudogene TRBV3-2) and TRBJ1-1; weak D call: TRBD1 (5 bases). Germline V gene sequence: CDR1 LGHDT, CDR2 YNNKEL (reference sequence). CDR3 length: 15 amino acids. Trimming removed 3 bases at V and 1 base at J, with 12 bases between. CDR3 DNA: TGTGCCAGCAGCCACACAGGTCTTGGGAACACTGAAGCTTTCTTT. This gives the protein CASSHTGLGNTEAFF.

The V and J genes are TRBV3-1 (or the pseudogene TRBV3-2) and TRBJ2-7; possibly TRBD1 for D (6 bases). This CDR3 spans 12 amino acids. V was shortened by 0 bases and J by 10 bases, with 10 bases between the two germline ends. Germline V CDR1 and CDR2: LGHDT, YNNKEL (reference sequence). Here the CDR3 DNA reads TGTGCCAGCAGCCAAGATTGGGGACAACAGTACTTC. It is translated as CASSQDWGQQYF.

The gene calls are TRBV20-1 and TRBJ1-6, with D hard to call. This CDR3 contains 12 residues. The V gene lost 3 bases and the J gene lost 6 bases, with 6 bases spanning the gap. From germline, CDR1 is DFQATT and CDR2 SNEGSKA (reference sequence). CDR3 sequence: CSASAGNSPLHF. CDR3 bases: TGCAGTGCTAGTGCGGGTAATTCACCCCTCCACTTT.

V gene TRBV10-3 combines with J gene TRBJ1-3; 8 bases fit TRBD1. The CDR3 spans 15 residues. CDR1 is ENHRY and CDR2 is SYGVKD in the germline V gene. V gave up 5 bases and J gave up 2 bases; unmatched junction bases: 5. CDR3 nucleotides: TGTGCCATCAGTTCACAGGGGGAGACTGGAAACACCATATATTTT. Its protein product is CAISSQGETGNTIYF.

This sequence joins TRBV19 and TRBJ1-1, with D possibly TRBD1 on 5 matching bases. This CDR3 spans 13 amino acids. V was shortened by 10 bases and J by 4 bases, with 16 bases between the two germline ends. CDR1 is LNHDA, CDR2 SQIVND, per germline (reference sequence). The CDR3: CATSGKRGTEAFF. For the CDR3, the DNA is TGTGCCACCTCAGGGAAGCGGGGCACTGAAGCTTTCTTT.

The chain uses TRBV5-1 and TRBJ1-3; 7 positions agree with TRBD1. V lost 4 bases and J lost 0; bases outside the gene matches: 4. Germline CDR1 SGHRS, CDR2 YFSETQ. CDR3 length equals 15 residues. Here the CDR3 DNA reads TGCGCCAGCAGCCCAGCAGGGGGCTCTGGAAACACCATATATTTT. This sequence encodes CASSPAGGSGNTIYF. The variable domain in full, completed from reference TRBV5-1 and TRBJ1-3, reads KAGVTQTPRYLIKTRGQQVTLSCSPISGHRSVSWYQQTPGQGLQFLFEYFSETQRNKGNFPGRFSGRQFSNSRSEMNVSTLELGDSALYLCASSPAGGSGNTIYFGEGSWLTVV.

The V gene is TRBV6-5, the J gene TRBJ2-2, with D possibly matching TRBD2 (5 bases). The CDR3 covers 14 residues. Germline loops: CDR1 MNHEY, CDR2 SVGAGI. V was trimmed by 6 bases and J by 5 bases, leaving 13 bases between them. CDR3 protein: CASSRRAFTGELFF. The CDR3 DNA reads TGTGCCAGCAGCAGGCGGGCCTTTACCGGGGAGCTGTTTTTT.

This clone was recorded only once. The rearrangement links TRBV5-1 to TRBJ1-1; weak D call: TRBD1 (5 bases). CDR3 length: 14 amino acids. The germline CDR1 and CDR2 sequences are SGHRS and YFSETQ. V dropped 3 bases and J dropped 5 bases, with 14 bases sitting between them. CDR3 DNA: TGCGCCAGCAGCTGGGGAGGGGCCAGGACTGAAGCTTTCTTT. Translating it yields CASSWGGARTEAFF.

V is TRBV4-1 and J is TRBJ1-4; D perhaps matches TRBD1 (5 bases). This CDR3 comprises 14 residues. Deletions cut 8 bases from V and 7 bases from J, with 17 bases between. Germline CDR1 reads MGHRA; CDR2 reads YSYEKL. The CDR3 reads CASRKSPGIEKLFF. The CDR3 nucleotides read TGCGCCAGCCGCAAGTCACCAGGGATTGAAAAACTGTTTTTT.